The 20 T cell receptor beta chains given below trace back to one sample, sequenced in a study of blood T cell repertoires in COVID-19. Method: immunoSEQ multiplex PCR; TCRdb's copy keeps in-frame clones and lacks some. The table has some 160,000 clones, about 80% seen once. What was sequenced was peripheral blood. The receptors were sampled from a man aged 65-85 years who had recovered from COVID-19.

This chain uses TRBV18 with TRBJ1-5, with D possibly being TRBD1 (5 bases). Germline CDR1 is KGHSH and CDR2 is LQKENI. Trimming shortened V by 1 base and J by 4 bases, and 8 bases separated the two germline ends. This CDR3 contains 14 residues. CDR3 DNA sequence: TGTGCCAGCTCACCACAGACAGCTAATCAGCCCCAGCATTTT. Protein sequence: CASSPQTANQPQHF.

V gene TRBV11-3 combines with J gene TRBJ2-7; 7 nucleotides agree with TRBD1. This CDR3 contains 15 residues. CDR1 and CDR2 from the germline V gene are SGHNT and YENEEA. After removal of 5 bases from V and 6 bases from J, the junction contained 13 bases not matched to a gene. CDR3: CASSPRTGLKVEQYF. The CDR3 DNA is TGTGCCAGCAGCCCCCGGACAGGTCTCAAGGTCGAGCAGTACTTC.

V usage is TRBV15 and J usage is TRBJ2-2, with 9 bases that match TRBD1. Losses at the gene ends were 3 bases for V and 4 bases for J; bases not matched to a gene: 9. CDR1 LNHNV and CDR2 YYDKDF come from the germline V gene (reference sequence). CDR3 length: 17 amino acids. The CDR3 nucleotides read TGTGCCACCAGCAGGGAACAACAGGGGGCGGGCACCGGGGAGCTGTTTTTT. It specifies CATSREQQGAGTGELFF.

This clone was recorded only once. The genes are TRBV5-1 and TRBJ1-1, with 8 nucleotides matching TRBD1. Germline V gene sequence: CDR1 SGHRS, CDR2 YFSETQ. The length of the CDR3 is 15 residues. Trimming at V came to 4 bases and at J to 4 bases, leaving 9 bases not matched to a gene. The DNA of the CDR3 is TGCGCCAGCAGCCCGGGGACAGGTATCGTCACTGAAGCTTTCTTT. Protein product: CASSPGTGIVTEAFF. The entire variable domain, with the rest obtained from reference TRBV5-1 and TRBJ1-1, is as follows: KAGVTQTPRYLIKTRGQQVTLSCSPISGHRSVSWYQQTPGQGLQFLFEYFSETQRNKGNFPGRFSGRQFSNSRSEMNVSTLELGDSALYLCASSPGTGIVTEAFFGQGTRLTVV.

This chain connects TRBV19 to TRBJ1-4; no reliable D call. V lost 9 bases and J lost 5, with 13 bases in between. Germline assignment: CDR1 LNHDA and CDR2 SQIVND (reference sequence). This CDR3 contains 13 residues. The CDR3 loop is CASGEQQNEKLFF. In nucleotides, the CDR3 is TGTGCCAGCGGGGAGCAGCAGAATGAAAAACTGTTTTTT.

V usage is TRBV11-3 and J usage is TRBJ2-1; 14 nucleotides align to TRBD2. Germline CDR1 is SGHNT and CDR2 is YENEEA. The CDR3 is 15 residues long. V lost 5 bases and J lost 6; bases outside the gene matches: 3. This CDR3 reads CASSVGLAGANEQFF. Written as DNA, the CDR3 is TGTGCCAGCAGCGTGGGACTAGCGGGAGCCAATGAGCAGTTCTTC.

The V and J genes are TRBV5-1 and TRBJ1-1; the D is unclear. The V end lost 1 base, the J end lost 0 bases, and 7 bases lay between the germline ends. The CDR3 length is 14 residues. From germline, CDR1 is SGHRS and CDR2 YFSETQ. CDR3 DNA sequence: TGCGCCAGCAGCTTGTTCGGTATGAACACTGAAGCTTTCTTT. Translating gives CASSLFGMNTEAFF. The complete variable domain, with remaining parts taken from reference TRBV5-1 and TRBJ1-1, reads KAGVTQTPRYLIKTRGQQVTLSCSPISGHRSVSWYQQTPGQGLQFLFEYFSETQRNKGNFPGRFSGRQFSNSRSEMNVSTLELGDSALYLCASSLFGMNTEAFFGQGTRLTVV.

V usage is TRBV5-6 and J usage is TRBJ2-1; 10 positions agree with TRBD2. Trimming cost V 0 bases and J 3 bases; bases outside gene matches: 6. CDR3 length equals 17 residues. Germline loops: CDR1 SGHDT, CDR2 YYEEEE. CDR3 DNA: TGTGCCAGCAGCTTGGACGTAGGACTAGCGGACTACAATGAGCAGTTCTTC. Translating gives CASSLDVGLADYNEQFF.

This clone came up once. This chain connects TRBV9 to TRBJ1-3; a weak D match, TRBD1 (6 bases). The germline V gene has CDR1 SGDLS and CDR2 YYNGEE. There are 13 residues in the CDR3. Trimming took off 4 bases at V and 7 bases at J, with 12 bases between the two ends. CDR3 sequence: CASSPSTGNTIYF. Written as DNA, the CDR3 is TGTGCCAGCAGCCCCTCAACAGGGAACACCATATATTTT.

This clone was counted between two and nine times. The rearrangement uses TRBV6-2 or TRBV6-3 and TRBJ2-6, with D perhaps TRBD1 (5 bases). The V gene's germline CDR1 is MNHEY and CDR2 SVGEGT. The CDR3 is made up of 14 amino acids. Trimming stripped 4 bases from V and 7 bases from J, with 11 bases between. Written as DNA, the CDR3 is TGTGCCAGCAGTTCAGTTGGGGCTGCCAACGTCCTGACTTTC. Translating it yields CASSSVGAANVLTF.

The chain is built from TRBV5-1 and TRBJ1-4; D is ambiguous. V was cut by 0 bases and J by 4 bases, with 16 bases left in between. Germline V gene sequence: CDR1 SGHRS, CDR2 YFSETQ. The CDR3 runs 17 residues. CDR3 nucleotides: TGCGCCAGCAGCTTGGATAGTCCGACGGGAAATAATGAAAAACTGTTTTTT. This gives the protein CASSLDSPTGNNEKLFF.

The sample holds a few counts of this clone. The V gene is TRBV6-6, the J gene TRBJ1-6; D gene ambiguous. This CDR3 contains 14 residues. Per the germline V gene, CDR1 is MNHNY and CDR2 is SVGAGI (reference sequence). V lost 5 bases to trimming and J lost 3 bases, with 8 bases between them. The CDR3 here is CASSPTGYNSPLHF. The CDR3, as DNA: TGTGCCAGCAGTCCGACGGGCTATAATTCACCCCTCCACTTT.

CDR3 residues: CASSQGPVSYEQYF. CDR3 nucleotides: TGTGCCAGCAGCCAAGGGCCAGTTTCCTACGAGCAGTACTTC. This chain connects TRBV3-1 (or the pseudogene TRBV3-2) to TRBJ2-7; D is uncertain. The V gene lost 1 base and the J gene lost 1 base, with 8 bases spanning the gap. CDR1 is LGHDT, CDR2 YNNKEL, per germline (reference sequence). The CDR3 covers 14 residues.

This clone was observed a few times. The rearrangement joins TRBV19 to TRBJ2-7; D unclear. V lost 1 base and J 0 bases, leaving 10 bases between the germline ends. CDR3 length: 15 residues. The germline gives CDR1 LNHDA, CDR2 SQIVND (reference sequence). CDR3 protein: CASSIVGRPSYEQYF. The CDR3 DNA reads as TGTGCCAGTAGTATAGTTGGCAGGCCCTCCTACGAGCAGTACTTC.

This sequence joins TRBV7-9 and TRBJ2-3; D is possibly TRBD2 (6 bases). Trimming cost V 6 bases and J 3 bases, with 19 bases left between them. Germline assignment: CDR1 SEHNR and CDR2 FQNEAQ (reference sequence). There are 16 residues in the CDR3. The CDR3 region is CASRLFSGPYTDTQYF. The CDR3 DNA sequence: TGTGCCAGCAGACTTTTTAGCGGACCTTATACAGATACGCAGTATTTT.

The chain is built from TRBV4-3 and TRBJ2-2; TRBD1 is a possible D gene (6 bases). Trimming left V 1 base short and J 7 bases short, with 10 bases between. Germline CDR1 and CDR2: LGHNA and YSLEER. The CDR3 loop spans 14 amino acids. This CDR3 is CASSQGQVIGELFF. DNA of the CDR3: TGCGCCAGCAGCCAAGGACAGGTTATCGGGGAGCTGTTTTTT.

The chain has TRBV5-1 and TRBJ2-5; 7 bases align to TRBD1. Losses at the gene ends were 4 bases for V and 3 bases for J; bases not matched to a gene: 6. Germline values: CDR1 SGHRS, CDR2 YFSETQ. There are 14 residues in the CDR3. The CDR3, as DNA: TGCGCCAGCAGCCCGGGGACAGAGAAAGAGACCCAGTACTTC. It yields the protein CASSPGTEKETQYF.

The gene calls are TRBV6-2 or TRBV6-3 and TRBJ2-1; tentatively, D is TRBD1 (6 bases). This CDR3 has 17 residues. V was shortened by 4 bases and J by 3 bases, with 19 bases between the two germline ends. Per germline, CDR1 MNHEY and CDR2 SVGEGT. This CDR3 reads CASSSYPPGTFYNEQFF. DNA of the CDR3: TGTGCCAGCAGTTCCTACCCGCCCGGGACATTCTACAATGAGCAGTTCTTC.

This sequence joins TRBV6-5 and TRBJ2-3, with a weak D call TRBD2 (6 bases). V lost 7 bases, J lost 8 bases, and 10 bases lay in between. CDR3 length equals 11 residues. CDR1 is MNHEY, CDR2 SVGAGI, per germline. CDR3 sequence: CASIRAGTQYF. CDR3 DNA sequence: TGTGCCAGCATTCGAGCGGGTACGCAGTATTTT.

The gene calls are TRBV18 and TRBJ1-6; 8 bases are shared with TRBD1. Germline CDR1 KGHSH, CDR2 LQKENI. Losses at the gene ends were 2 bases for V and 7 bases for J; bases not matched to a gene: 1. The CDR3 loop spans 14 amino acids. CDR3 DNA: TGTGCCAGCTCACCAGGACAGGGAAATTCACCCCTCCACTTT. Its translation: CASSPGQGNSPLHF.